This T cell receptor beta chain was identified in a study of shared clonotypes between healthy human individuals. Approximately 220 ng DNA, tens of thousands of T cell genomes, went into each sorted-subset replicate PCR. Clones were read by immunoSEQ multiplex PCR, and TCRdb kept only the in-frame ones, dropping some. The sample has more than 2,000,000 clones, around nine tenths seen once. Study results and limitations: Donor clonotype sharing was expected to depend on sequencing depth. Donor scarcity curtailed the genetic and exposure-history diversity represented herein.

This CDR3 is 15 amino acids long. V shed 6 bases and J 7 bases; nucleotides not matched to a gene: 11. CDR1 is SGHVS and CDR2 is FNYEAQ in the germline V gene. Researchers partitioned CD4+ cells into CD45RA+ naive and CD45RA-negative memory subsets. A remark on this clone: Its antigen is not known.

J is TRBJ1-4 and V is TRBV7-6; TRBD1 agrees at 7 bases. The sequenced material came from naive CD4+ T cells sorted from blood. The subset is: CD45RA+ positively selected. The source of this sequence is a man between 18 and 29 years old in good health. The CDR3 reads CASSRTGDPLEKLFF. CDR3 bases: TGTGCCAGCAGTCGAACAGGGGACCCACTTGAAAAACTGTTTTTT.